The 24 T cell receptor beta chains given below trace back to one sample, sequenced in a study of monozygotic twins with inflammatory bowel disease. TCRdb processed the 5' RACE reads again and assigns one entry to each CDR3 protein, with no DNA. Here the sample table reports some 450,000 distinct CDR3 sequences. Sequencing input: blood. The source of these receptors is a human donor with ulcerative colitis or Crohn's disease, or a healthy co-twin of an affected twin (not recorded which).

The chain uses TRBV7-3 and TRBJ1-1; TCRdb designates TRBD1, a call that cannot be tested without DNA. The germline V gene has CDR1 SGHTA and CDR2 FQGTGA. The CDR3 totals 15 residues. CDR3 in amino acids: CASSETGGVNTEAFF. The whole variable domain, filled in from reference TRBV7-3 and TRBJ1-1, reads GAGVSQTPSNKVTEKGKYVELRCDPISGHTALYWYRQSLGQGPEFLIYFQGTGAADDSGLPNDRFFAVRPEGSVSTLKIQRTERGDSAVYLCASSETGGVNTEAFFGQGTRLTVV.

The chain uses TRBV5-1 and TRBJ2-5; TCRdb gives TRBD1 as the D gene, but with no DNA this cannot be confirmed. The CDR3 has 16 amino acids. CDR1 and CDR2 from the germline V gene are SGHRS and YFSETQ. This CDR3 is CASSLAPTGAQETQYF.

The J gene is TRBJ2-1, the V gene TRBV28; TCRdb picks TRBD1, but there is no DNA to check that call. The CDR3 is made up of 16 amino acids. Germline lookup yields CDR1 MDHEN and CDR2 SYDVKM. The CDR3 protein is CASSLRAGQAFNEQFF. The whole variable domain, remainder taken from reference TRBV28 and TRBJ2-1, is DVKVTQSSRYLVKRTGEKVFLECVQDMDHENMFWYRQDPGLGLRLIYFSYDVKMKEKGDIPEGYSVSREKKERFSLILESASTNQTSMYLCASSLRAGQAFNEQFFGPGTRLTVL.

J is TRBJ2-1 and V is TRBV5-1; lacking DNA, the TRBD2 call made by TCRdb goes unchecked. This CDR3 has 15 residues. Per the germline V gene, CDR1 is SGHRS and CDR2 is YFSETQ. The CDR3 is CASGDSGGSYNEQFF.

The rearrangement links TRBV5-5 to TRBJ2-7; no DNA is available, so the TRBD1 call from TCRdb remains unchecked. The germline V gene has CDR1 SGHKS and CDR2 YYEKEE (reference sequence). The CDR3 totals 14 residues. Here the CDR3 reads CASSSQTGVDEQYF.

The CDR3: CSASARQGNGDTQYF. V gene TRBV20-1 combines with J gene TRBJ2-3; the D call from TCRdb, TRBD1, cannot be confirmed without DNA. Germline V CDR1 and CDR2: DFQATT, SNEGSKA (reference sequence). CDR3 length equals 15 residues.

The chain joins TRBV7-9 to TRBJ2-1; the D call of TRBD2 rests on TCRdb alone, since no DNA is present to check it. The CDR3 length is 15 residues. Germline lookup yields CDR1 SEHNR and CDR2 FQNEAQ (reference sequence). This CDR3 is CATSPRLAGINEQFF.

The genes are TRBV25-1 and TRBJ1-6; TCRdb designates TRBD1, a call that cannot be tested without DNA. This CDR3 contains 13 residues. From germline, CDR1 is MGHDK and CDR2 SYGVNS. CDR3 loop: CASSEGGRWDLHF.

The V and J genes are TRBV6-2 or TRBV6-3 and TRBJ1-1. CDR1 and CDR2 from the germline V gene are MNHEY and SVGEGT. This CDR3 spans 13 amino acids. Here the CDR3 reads CASSLTGTTEAFF.

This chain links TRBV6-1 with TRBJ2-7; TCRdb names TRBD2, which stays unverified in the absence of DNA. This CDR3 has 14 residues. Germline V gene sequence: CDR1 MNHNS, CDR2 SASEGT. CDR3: CASRSPGLRGEQYF.

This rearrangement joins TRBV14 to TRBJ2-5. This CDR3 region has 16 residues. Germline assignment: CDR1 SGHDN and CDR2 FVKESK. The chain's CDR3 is CASSHEGSTTAETQYF. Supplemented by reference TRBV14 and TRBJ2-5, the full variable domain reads EAGVTQFPSHSVIEKGQTVTLRCDPISGHDNLYWYRRVMGKEIKFLLHFVKESKQDESGMPNNRFLAERTGGTYSTLKVQPAELEDSGVYFCASSHEGSTTAETQYFGPGTRLLVL.

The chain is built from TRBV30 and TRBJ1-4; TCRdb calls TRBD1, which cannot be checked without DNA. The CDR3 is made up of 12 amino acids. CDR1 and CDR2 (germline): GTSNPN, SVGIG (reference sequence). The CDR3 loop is CALYGGNEKLFF.

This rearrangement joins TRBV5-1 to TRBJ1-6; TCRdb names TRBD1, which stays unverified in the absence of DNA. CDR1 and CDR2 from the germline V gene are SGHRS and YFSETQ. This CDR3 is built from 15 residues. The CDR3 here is CASSPNGPRHSPLHF.

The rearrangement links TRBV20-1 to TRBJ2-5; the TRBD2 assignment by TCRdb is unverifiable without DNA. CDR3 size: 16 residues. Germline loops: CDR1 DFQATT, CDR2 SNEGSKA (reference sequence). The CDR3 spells CSARDYRGGHGETQYF.

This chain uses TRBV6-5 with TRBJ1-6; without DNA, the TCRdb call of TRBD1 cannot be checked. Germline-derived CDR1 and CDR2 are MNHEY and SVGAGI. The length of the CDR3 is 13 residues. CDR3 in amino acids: CASGGTYNSPLHF.

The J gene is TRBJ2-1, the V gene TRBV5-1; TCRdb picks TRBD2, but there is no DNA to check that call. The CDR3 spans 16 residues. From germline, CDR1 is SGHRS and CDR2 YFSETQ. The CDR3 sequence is CASSLNPSLSYNEQFF.

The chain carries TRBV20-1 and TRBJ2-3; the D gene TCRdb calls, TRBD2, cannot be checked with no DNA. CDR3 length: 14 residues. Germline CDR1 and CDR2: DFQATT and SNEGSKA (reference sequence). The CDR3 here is CSAGSSGRTDTQYF.

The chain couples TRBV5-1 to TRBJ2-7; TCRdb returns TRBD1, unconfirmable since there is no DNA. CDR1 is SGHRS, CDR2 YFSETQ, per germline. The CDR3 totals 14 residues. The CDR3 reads CASSPGTGGVEQYF.

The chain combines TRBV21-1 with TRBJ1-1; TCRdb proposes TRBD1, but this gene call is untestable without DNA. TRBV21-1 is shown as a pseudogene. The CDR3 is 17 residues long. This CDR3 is CASSKVAQGPPETEAFF.

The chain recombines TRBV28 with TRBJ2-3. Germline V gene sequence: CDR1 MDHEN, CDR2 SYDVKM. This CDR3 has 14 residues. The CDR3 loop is CASSSDGRADTQYF.

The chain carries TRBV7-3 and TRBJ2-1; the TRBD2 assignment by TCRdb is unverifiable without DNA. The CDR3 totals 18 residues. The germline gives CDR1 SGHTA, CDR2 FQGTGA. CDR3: CASSVTRTSGNTYNEQFF.

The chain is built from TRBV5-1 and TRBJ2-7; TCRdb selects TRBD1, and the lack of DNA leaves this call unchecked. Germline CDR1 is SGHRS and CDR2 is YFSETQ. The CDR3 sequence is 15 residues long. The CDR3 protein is CASSFPGAENYKQYF.

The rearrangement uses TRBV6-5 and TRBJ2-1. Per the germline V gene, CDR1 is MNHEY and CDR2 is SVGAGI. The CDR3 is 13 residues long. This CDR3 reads CASTGGTLQEQFF.

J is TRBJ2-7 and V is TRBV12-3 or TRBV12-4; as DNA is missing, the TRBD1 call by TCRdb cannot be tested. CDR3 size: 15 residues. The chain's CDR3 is CASRGGQGLPYEQYF.